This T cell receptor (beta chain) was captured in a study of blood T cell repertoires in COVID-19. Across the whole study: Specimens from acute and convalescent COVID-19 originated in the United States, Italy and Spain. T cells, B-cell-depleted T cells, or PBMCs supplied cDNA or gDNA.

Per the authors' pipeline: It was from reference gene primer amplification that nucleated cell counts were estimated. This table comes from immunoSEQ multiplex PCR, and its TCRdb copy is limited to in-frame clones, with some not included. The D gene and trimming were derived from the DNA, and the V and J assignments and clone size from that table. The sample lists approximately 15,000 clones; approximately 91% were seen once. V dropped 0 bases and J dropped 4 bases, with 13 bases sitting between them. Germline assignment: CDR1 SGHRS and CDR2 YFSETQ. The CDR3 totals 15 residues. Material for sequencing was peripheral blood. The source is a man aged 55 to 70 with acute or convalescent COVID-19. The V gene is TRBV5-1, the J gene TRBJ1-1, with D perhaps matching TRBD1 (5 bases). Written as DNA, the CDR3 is TGCGCCAGCAGCTTGGATGACAGTAGGATCACTGAAGCTTTCTTT. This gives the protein CASSLDDSRITEAFF.